This T cell receptor beta chain derives from a study of blood T cell repertoires in COVID-19. The wider study: Sources were T cells, B-cell-depleted T cells, or PBMCs; the material itself was cDNA or gDNA.

Per germline, CDR1 SGHRS and CDR2 YFSETQ. The CDR3 is 13 amino acids. V shed 7 bases and J 1 base; nucleotides not matched to a gene: 3. Per the authors' pipeline: Estimates of nucleated cell counts were drawn from the amplification of reference gene primers. Method: immunoSEQ multiplex PCR; TCRdb's copy keeps in-frame clones and lacks some. The V and J calls and clone size come from that table; D and trimming were worked out from the DNA. The sample shows some 96,000 clones, 88% of them seen only once. Specimen: peripheral blood. The receptor's source is a human donor in a cohort sampled during active COVID-19. The chain links TRBV5-1 to TRBJ2-3, with TRBD2 matching 7 bases. This chain's CDR3 is CASGRGGTDTQYF. The CDR3 region has the DNA TGCGCCAGCGGCCGGGGGGGCACAGATACGCAGTATTTT.